This is a list of T cell receptor beta chains from one sample in a study of cytomegalovirus exposure and HLA in healthy donors. Here immunoSEQ multiplex PCR was the method, and the copy in TCRdb shows in-frame clones only, minus some. The data hold roughly 170,000 clones, with roughly 84% observed a single time. The sample consisted of PBMCs. These receptors all stem from a woman aged 18-30 years in good health and CMV-seropositive. The conserved cysteine and the conserved F or W are not part of the CDR3 here. The order of the fields is V gene, J gene, CDR3 protein.

TRBV19	TRBJ1-5	ASSVSGNQPQH
TRBV16	TRBJ2-1	ASSQAAREQF
TRBV9	TRBJ1-1	ASRGTGEEEAF
TRBV7-6	TRBJ1-5	ASSAQENQPQH
TRBV7-7	TRBJ2-3	ASSFGTGTDTQY
TRBV27	TRBJ1-6	ASIERPGVNSPLH
TRBV7-8	TRBJ1-4	ASSLQGTSEKLF
TRBV4-1	TRBJ1-1	ASSQWTGGNTEAF
TRBV28	TRBJ2-3	ASSFPGGGTDTQY
TRBV29-1	TRBJ1-2	SVEDDRSYGYT
TRBV5-1	TRBJ2-7	ASSFSTTGGPIYEQY
TRBV7-3	TRBJ2-1	ASSSRVHNEQF
TRBV4-1	TRBJ2-7	ASSQELQGVEQY
TRBV5-1	TRBJ2-3	ASSLGSSLDTQY
TRBV7-7	TRBJ1-4	ASNQPGCGGFNEKLF
TRBV6-5	TRBJ1-1	ASSYEGGKMKAF
TRBV2	TRBJ2-1	ASRVTGVEQF
TRBV7-9	TRBJ2-3	ASSKLAGYYTDTQY
TRBV4-2	TRBJ1-1	ASSQDTVNTEAF
TRBV7-2	TRBJ2-2	ASSLRTSGKNTGELF
TRBV20-1	TRBJ1-4	ITRTNEKLF
TRBV6-1	TRBJ2-5	ASSDRETQY
TRBV10-3	TRBJ1-5	AISDTVRDREKPQH
TRBV7-9	TRBJ2-3	ASSLVGGTDTQY
TRBV27	TRBJ2-5	ASSRQGTQY
TRBV10-2	TRBJ1-1	ASSEQGSTEAF
TRBV6-6	TRBJ2-7	ASSYSGTGPYEQY
TRBV5-1	TRBJ1-6	ASSLGGQGALLLH
TRBV5-1	TRBJ2-1	ASSSSGGALARDNEQF
TRBV28	TRBJ2-3	ASSLGQGMSDTQY
TRBV11-2	TRBJ2-5	ASSSGTSGGQETQY
TRBV4-2	TRBJ1-2	ASSQDLGDYGYT
TRBV11-2	TRBJ2-7	ASSWGAGGPGEQY
TRBV2	TRBJ1-6	ATSQDLAQNSPLH
TRBV5-4	TRBJ1-2	ASSGPRGGYT
TRBV25-1	TRBJ2-3	ASSVLARGDTQY
TRBV6-1	TRBJ1-2	ASSEVGPGQGGYGYT
TRBV2	TRBJ1-4	ASSAGGQVNEKLF
TRBV29-1	TRBJ2-7	SVEEATYEQY
TRBV10-3	TRBJ2-2	AIMRTSGTGELF
TRBV11-3	TRBJ2-2	ASSLEGVTGELF
TRBV14	TRBJ2-2	ASSQGAANTGELF
TRBV6-5	TRBJ1-2	ASSLRQGPYYGYT
TRBV10-1	TRBJ2-5	ASSPGTREETQY
TRBV18	TRBJ2-4	ASSTGTNILLAKNIQY
TRBV18	TRBJ2-3	ASSPTIRTDTQY
TRBV19	TRBJ1-1	ASSPTENTEAF
TRBV9	TRBJ2-3	ASSVGETSSSDTQY
TRBV2	TRBJ1-4	ASISTGDLATNEKLF
TRBV11-2	TRBJ1-6	ATTPGWVSPLH
TRBV4-2	TRBJ1-6	ASSQGGTGNSPLH
TRBV7-2	TRBJ1-3	ASSFVTGVGNTIY
TRBV5-4	TRBJ2-1	ASSQWTGDGEF
TRBV28	TRBJ1-5	ASSFRQGIQH
TRBV7-3	TRBJ1-1	ASSLRAVNTEAF
TRBV13	TRBJ1-5	ASSLGSGDGYSNQPQH
TRBV18	TRBJ2-1	ASSPRGGGDEQF
TRBV6-1	TRBJ1-3	ASSEGGFSGNTIY
TRBV7-8	TRBJ2-7	ASNSLGDRGYEQY